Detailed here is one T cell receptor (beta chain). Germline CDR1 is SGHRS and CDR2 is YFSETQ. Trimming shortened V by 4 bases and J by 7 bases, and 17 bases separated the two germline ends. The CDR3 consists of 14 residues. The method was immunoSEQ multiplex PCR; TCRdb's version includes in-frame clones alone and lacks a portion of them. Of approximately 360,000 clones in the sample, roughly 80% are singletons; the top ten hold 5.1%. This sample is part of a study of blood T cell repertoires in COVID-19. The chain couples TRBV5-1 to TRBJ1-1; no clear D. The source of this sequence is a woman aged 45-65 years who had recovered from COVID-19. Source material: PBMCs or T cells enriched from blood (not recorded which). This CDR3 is CASSHGGRTFEAFF. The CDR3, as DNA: TGCGCCAGCAGCCACGGCGGCAGAACTTTTGAAGCTTTCTTT.